The 32 T cell receptor beta chains in this list originate from one sample, sequenced in a study of OX40 agonist ivuxolimab in advanced cancers. Libraries came from the immunoSEQ multiplex PCR assay. The immuneACCESS repertoire file appears here via TCRdb, limited to in-frame rearrangements. These files lack a portion of the clones; in checked studies, under half of the deficit traces to unresolved V genes, and the cause of the others is not known. The sample table lists 18,000 or so clones, 72% of them with a count of one. The ten top clones hold 24% of the sample. Material: CD4+ or CD8+ T cells sorted from blood, obtained in a trial of the OX40 agonist ivuxolimab. The receptors stem from an adult with an advanced solid tumor such as melanoma, head and neck, liver or kidney cancer.

This clone was observed once. This sequence joins TRBV7-6 and TRBJ1-5; TRBD1 agrees at 8 bases. There are 15 residues in the CDR3. Trimming cost V 3 bases and J 4 bases; bases outside gene matches: 5. CDR1 is SGHVS, CDR2 FNYEAQ, per germline. This CDR3 reads CASSFSGGENQPQHF. CDR3 bases: TGTGCCAGCAGCTTCTCAGGGGGCGAAAATCAGCCCCAGCATTTT.

This clone was seen just once. V and J are TRBV6-5 and TRBJ2-7, with D unresolved. Germline CDR1 reads MNHEY; CDR2 reads SVGAGI. Trimming took 2 bases from V and 2 from J, leaving 4 bases between them. The CDR3 extends over 12 amino acids. CDR3 DNA sequence: TGTGCCAGCAGTTACGCGGCCTACGAGCAGTACTTC. Its protein is CASSYAAYEQYF.

The chain is built from TRBV7-9 and TRBJ2-2, with D perhaps TRBD1 (6 bases). The V gene's germline CDR1 is SEHNR and CDR2 FQNEAQ (reference sequence). The CDR3 covers 16 residues. V lost 4 bases and J 2 bases, leaving 14 bases between the germline ends. The CDR3 nucleotides are TGTGCCAGCAGCTCCGGACAGATGATAAACACCGGGGAGCTGTTTTTT. Amino acids: CASSSGQMINTGELFF.

J is TRBJ1-6 and V is TRBV5-6; D is possibly TRBD1 (5 bases). Per the germline V gene, CDR1 is SGHDT and CDR2 is YYEEEE. V dropped 0 bases and J dropped 4 bases, with 14 bases sitting between them. The CDR3 length is 17 residues. CDR3 region: CASSLGGLGSYNSPLHF. The CDR3 nucleotides read TGTGCCAGCAGCTTGGGGGGACTTGGGAGTTATAATTCACCCCTCCACTTT.

The chain links TRBV4-2 to TRBJ2-1, with D hard to call. This CDR3 contains 12 residues. CDR1 and CDR2 (germline): LGHNA, YNFKEQ. The germline V and J ends were trimmed by 1 base and 8 bases, with 6 bases remaining between them. Here the CDR3 DNA reads TGTGCCAGCAGCCAAGGACGGTATGAGCAGTTCTTC. It translates to CASSQGRYEQFF.

The chain uses TRBV5-5 and TRBJ1-1; perhaps TRBD1 as D (5 bases). The CDR3 runs 13 residues. The V end was cut by 0 bases, the J end by 3 bases, with 6 bases between. CDR1 and CDR2 from the germline V gene are SGHKS and YYEKEE (reference sequence). The CDR3 DNA reads as TGTGCCAGCAGCTTGGGGACATACACTGAAGCTTTCTTT. It is translated as CASSLGTYTEAFF.

The chain recombines TRBV9 with TRBJ2-5; D unresolved. The CDR3 extends over 14 amino acids. Deletions cut 0 bases from V and 3 bases from J, with 9 bases between. CDR1 is SGDLS and CDR2 is YYNGEE in the germline V gene. The chain's CDR3 is CASSVGSLEETQYF. The DNA for the CDR3 is TGTGCCAGCAGCGTAGGGAGTCTCGAAGAGACCCAGTACTTC.

This clone was recorded once. DNA of the CDR3: TGTGCCAGCAGCGCTGGGTGGCGGGGCGGCCACCCAGATACGCAGTATTTT. Its translation: CASSAGWRGGHPDTQYF. This chain joins TRBV9 and TRBJ2-3, with D tentatively TRBD2 (6 bases). The V end was cut by 3 bases, the J end by 4 bases, with 21 bases between. The CDR3 consists of 17 residues. The germline V gene has CDR1 SGDLS and CDR2 YYNGEE.

This clone was recorded once. V is TRBV6-5 and J is TRBJ2-7, with D unresolved. With 6 bases removed from V and 1 base from J, the gap between germline ends came to 10 bases. In germline, CDR1 is MNHEY, CDR2 SVGAGI. This CDR3 contains 13 residues. The CDR3 protein is CASSPGSSYEQYF. CDR3 sequence (DNA): TGTGCCAGCAGCCCTGGGTCTTCCTACGAGCAGTACTTC.

The CDR3 loop is CASARGDRVNTGELFF. CDR3 in DNA: TGTGCCAGCGCTCGTGGGGACAGAGTGAACACCGGGGAGCTGTTTTTT. The chain recombines TRBV2 with TRBJ2-2; 7 bases match TRBD1. The V and J ends lost 8 bases and 1 base, in that order; junction bases with no gene match: 10. The length of the CDR3 is 16 residues. Germline V gives CDR1 SNHLY, CDR2 FYNNEI.

Within the sample, this clone is medium-sized. The gene calls are TRBV10-3 and TRBJ2-7, with D perhaps matching TRBD2 (6 bases). Trimming cost V 0 bases and J 4 bases, with 13 bases left between them. This CDR3 spans 15 amino acids. From germline, CDR1 is ENHRY and CDR2 SYGVKD. The CDR3 is CAISESEVRGYEQYF. The CDR3 DNA reads as TGTGCCATCAGTGAGTCGGAGGTCCGGGGGTACGAGCAGTACTTC.

This clone occurred a few times. The chain employs TRBV6-6 and TRBJ2-5; 7 nucleotides align to TRBD1. V was clipped by 9 bases and J by 3 bases; unmatched bases: 7. From germline, CDR1 is MNHNY and CDR2 SVGAGI (reference sequence). CDR3 length equals 13 residues. The CDR3 protein is CASFPGQKETQYF. CDR3 DNA: TGTGCCAGTTTTCCGGGACAGAAAGAGACCCAGTACTTC.

This chain links TRBV6-6 with TRBJ2-7; TRBD2 matches at 11 bases. CDR3 length: 14 amino acids. Germline V gene sequence: CDR1 MNHNY, CDR2 SVGAGI (reference sequence). V gave up 6 bases and J gave up 5 bases; unmatched junction bases: 6. The DNA for the CDR3 is TGTGCCAGCAGCCCACTTAGCGGGGGGGACGAGCAGTACTTC. It codes for CASSPLSGGDEQYF.

The chain has TRBV6-5 and TRBJ2-1, with a tentative D call TRBD2 (5 bases). This CDR3 has 13 residues. Germline V gives CDR1 MNHEY, CDR2 SVGAGI. V lost 3 bases and J lost 7, with 10 bases in between. CDR3 nucleotide sequence: TGTGCCAGCAGTTATGGACTGTTGAATGAGCAGTTCTTC. Its translation is CASSYGLLNEQFF.

This clone was found a few times. The chain carries TRBV19 and TRBJ2-7; D call uncertain. V lost 5 bases, J lost 3 bases, and 11 bases lay in between. This CDR3 has 13 amino acids. The V gene's germline CDR1 is LNHDA and CDR2 SQIVND (reference sequence). CDR3 coding DNA: TGTGCCAGTAGTTTCGACGGAGTCTACGAGCAGTACTTC. Amino acids: CASSFDGVYEQYF.

This clone showed up just a few times. This chain uses TRBV7-8 with TRBJ1-2, with D tentatively TRBD1 (6 bases). Germline CDR1 SGHVS, CDR2 FQNEAQ. Trimming shortened V by 5 bases and J by 4 bases, and 11 bases separated the two germline ends. This CDR3 has 13 residues. The CDR3 DNA is TGTGCCAGCAGCACGGGGGCGAGCTATGGCTACACCTTC. It translates to CASSTGASYGYTF.

This clone was seen only once. V is TRBV4-1 and J is TRBJ1-5; no clear D. Germline-derived CDR1 and CDR2 are MGHRA and YSYEKL. V was shortened by 1 base and J by 2 bases, with 6 bases between the two germline ends. This CDR3 contains 14 residues. The CDR3 is CASSQVTGNQPQHF. CDR3 sequence (DNA): TGCGCCAGCAGCCAAGTAACAGGCAATCAGCCCCAGCATTTT.

In its sample, this clone was seen a few times. The chain uses TRBV5-4 and TRBJ2-5, with D possibly called TRBD1 or TRBD2 (7 bases each). Germline CDR1 and CDR2: SGHNT and YYREEE (reference sequence). The CDR3 runs 15 residues. Trimming stripped 2 bases from V and 5 bases from J, with 16 bases between. The CDR3 DNA reads TGTGCCAGCAGCTTATTCCAGGGGGGGCAGGAGACCCAGTACTTC. Residues: CASSLFQGGQETQYF.

This clone showed up just once. The J gene is TRBJ2-5, the V gene TRBV11-2; 9 nucleotides agree with TRBD2. Per the germline V gene, CDR1 is SGHAT and CDR2 is FQNNGV. This CDR3 region has 16 residues. V trimming: 1 base; J trimming: 1 base; junction bases outside the gene matches: 4. The CDR3 loop is CASSLGISGGQETQYF. The CDR3 DNA is TGTGCCAGCAGCTTAGGGATTAGCGGGGGCCAAGAGACCCAGTACTTC.

This chain joins TRBV29-1 and TRBJ2-2; a possible D gene is TRBD2 (5 bases). Trimming took 4 bases from V and 7 from J, leaving 10 bases between them. The germline CDR1 and CDR2 sequences are SQVTM and ANQGSEA. This CDR3 has 12 residues. This CDR3 reads CSVVVEDGELFF. CDR3 nucleotides: TGCAGCGTTGTGGTGGAGGACGGGGAGCTGTTTTTT.

This clone was observed once. The chain couples TRBV27 to TRBJ2-7, with D unclear. The V end was cut by 2 bases, the J end by 1 base, with 9 bases between. Germline loops: CDR1 MNHEY, CDR2 SMNVEV (reference sequence). This CDR3 region has 14 residues. The CDR3 sequence: CASSLTPRSYEQYF. In DNA form, the CDR3 reads TGTGCCAGCAGTTTAACCCCGAGGTCCTACGAGCAGTACTTC.

The rearrangement uses TRBV7-8 and TRBJ1-5; D uncertain. The CDR3 length is 14 residues. Per germline, CDR1 SGHVS and CDR2 FQNEAQ. The ends were cut back, 2 bases at V and 4 bases at J, with 9 bases in the middle. Here the CDR3 reads CASSLLGSNQPQHF. The DNA for the CDR3 is TGTGCCAGCAGCTTATTGGGTAGTAATCAGCCCCAGCATTTT. The whole variable domain, filled in from reference TRBV7-8 and TRBJ1-5, reads GAGVSQSPRYKVAKRGQDVALRCDPISGHVSLFWYQQALGQGPEFLTYFQNEAQLDKSGLPSDRFFAERPEGSVSTLKIQRTQQEDSAVYLCASSLLGSNQPQHFGDGTRLSIL.

The rearrangement links TRBV9 to TRBJ2-3; TRBD2 aligns across 9 bases. CDR1 is SGDLS and CDR2 is YYNGEE in the germline V gene. The trim removed 3 bases at V and 4 bases at J, leaving 15 bases unmatched. CDR3 length: 18 residues. The chain's CDR3 is CASSARGERGAHADTQYF. For the CDR3, the DNA is TGTGCCAGCAGCGCCCGGGGAGAGCGGGGGGCCCACGCAGATACGCAGTATTTT.

The chain recombines TRBV29-1 with TRBJ2-5, with a tentative D call TRBD1 (7 bases). The germline V gene encodes CDR1 SQVTM and CDR2 ANQGSEA. There are 14 residues in the CDR3. V was clipped by 1 base and J by 4 bases, with 13 bases between them. CDR3 protein: CSVEGARGAETQYF. DNA of the CDR3: TGCAGCGTTGAAGGCGCCAGGGGGGCAGAGACCCAGTACTTC.

This clone has a handful of counts. V and J are TRBV4-1 and TRBJ1-6; D possibly corresponds to TRBD1 (5 bases). V lost 4 bases, J lost 6 bases, and 13 bases lay in between. This CDR3 is 15 amino acids long. CDR1 is MGHRA, CDR2 YSYEKL, per germline. The CDR3 sequence is CASSLTRGGNSPLHF. The CDR3 DNA reads TGCGCCAGCAGCCTAACGAGGGGAGGTAATTCACCCCTCCACTTT.

The chain joins TRBV4-3 to TRBJ2-7, with D unclear. Germline CDR1 LGHNA, CDR2 YSLEER. The V gene lost 3 bases and the J gene lost 0 bases, with 12 bases spanning the gap. The CDR3 sequence is 15 residues long. This CDR3 is CASSQGNFFSYEQYF. The CDR3 bases are TGCGCCAGCAGCCAGGGCAACTTCTTCTCCTACGAGCAGTACTTC.

The genes are TRBV7-3 and TRBJ2-3; D ambiguous. Germline V lookup: CDR1 SGHTA, CDR2 FQGTGA. Between the trimmed V and J ends, which lost 5 bases and 1 base, there was a span of 7 bases. The CDR3 spans 13 residues. The CDR3, as DNA: TGTGCCAGCAGCACCCCCGGCACAGATACGCAGTATTTT. Translating it yields CASSTPGTDTQYF.

The chain couples TRBV7-9 to TRBJ1-4; D gene ambiguous. V was clipped by 0 bases and J by 8 bases, with 16 bases between them. This CDR3 has 16 residues. The V gene's germline CDR1 is SEHNR and CDR2 FQNEAQ (reference sequence). CDR3 in DNA: TGTGCCAGCAGCTTAGCGCATCAACGGTTAGGGGAAAAACTGTTTTTT. This encodes CASSLAHQRLGEKLFF.

The rearrangement uses TRBV4-1 and TRBJ1-2; tentatively, D is TRBD1 (5 bases). V was trimmed by 0 bases and J by 5 bases, leaving 13 bases between them. From germline, CDR1 is MGHRA and CDR2 YSYEKL. The length of the CDR3 is 15 residues. Here the CDR3 reads CASSQEGTGKYGYTF. CDR3 bases: TGCGCCAGCAGCCAAGAGGGTACAGGAAAGTATGGCTACACCTTC.

The V call is TRBV28, the J call TRBJ1-1; TRBD1 agrees at 7 bases. J was trimmed by 3 bases and V by 6 bases; bases with no gene match: 10. The CDR3 extends over 15 amino acids. The germline CDR1 and CDR2 sequences are MDHEN and SYDVKM. DNA for the CDR3: TGTGCCAGCAGCTCACTAGGACAGGTGGACACTGAAGCTTTCTTT. Amino acids: CASSSLGQVDTEAFF.

This rearrangement joins TRBV10-3 to TRBJ2-3, with 11 bases that match TRBD2. CDR1 and CDR2 (germline): ENHRY, SYGVKD. The CDR3 sequence is 14 residues long. V was pared by 6 bases and J by 4 bases, with 3 bases of the junction left unmatched. In DNA form, the CDR3 reads TGTGCCATCAGCACTAGCGGGGGTTCAGATACGCAGTATTTT. Amino acid sequence: CAISTSGGSDTQYF.

In its sample, this clone was seen once. The rearrangement links TRBV9 to TRBJ2-1; 10 nucleotides match TRBD1. The germline gives CDR1 SGDLS, CDR2 YYNGEE. CDR3 length: 16 residues. With V trimmed by 2 bases and J by 3 bases, 5 bases remained unmatched. CDR3 protein: CASSVEGQGRYNEQFF. Here the CDR3 DNA reads TGTGCCAGCAGCGTGGAGGGACAGGGGCGCTACAATGAGCAGTTCTTC.